This T cell receptor (beta chain) was found in a study of cytomegalovirus exposure and HLA in healthy donors. The study, taken as a whole, reports: Common viral pathogens were later found to be apparently linked to several of the most significant clusters.

PCR used 60 Vbeta primers and 13 Jbeta primers. Assay: immunoSEQ multiplex PCR; the TCRdb copy retains only in-frame clones and omits some. The sample has about 160,000 clones, 70% to 85% seen once. As for this clone: The antigen is not known.

The V gene end was trimmed by 4 bases and the J gene end by 7 bases; junction bases not matched to a gene: 9. The CDR3 consists of 15 residues. From germline, CDR1 is SGHRS and CDR2 YFSETQ. J is TRBJ1-4 and V is TRBV5-1; TRBD1 matches at 8 bases. The source material was PBMCs. The sequence was obtained from a man younger than 40 in good health and CMV-seropositive. The CDR3 DNA reads TGCGCCAGCAGCGGTGAAGGACAGGGCGGTGAAAAACTGTTTTTT. Protein: CASSGEGQGGEKLFF.